This T cell receptor (beta chain) was captured in a study of T cells after yellow fever vaccination. Findings and caveats of the study: After the booster, 95% to 98% of CD4 and approximately 87% of CD8 primary-response clones were re-detected. Of the clonotypes, a small share occurred in both CD4 and CD8 compartments.

TCRdb re-called the 5' RACE reads through MiXCR, storing one row per CDR3 protein. The repertoire holds under 150,000 distinct CDR3 sequences, with roughly 15% as singletons. The CDR3 sequence is 14 residues long. Trimming stripped 2 bases from V and 10 bases from J, with 12 bases between. Germline CDR1 is MNHEY and CDR2 is SVGEGT. As to this clonotype: Its specificity is unknown.

The sequencing here drew on CD8+ T cells sorted from PBMCs, taken 5 days after the yellow fever booster vaccination. The rearrangement joins TRBV6-2 or TRBV6-3 to TRBJ1-6; possible D gene TRBD1, 5 bases. This receptor was identified in a man between 18 and 29 years old who received the YFV17D yellow fever vaccine. CDR3 amino acids: CASSYMGLGSPLHF. The CDR3 DNA reads TGTGCCAGCAGTTACATGGGACTTGGGTCACCCCTCCACTTT.